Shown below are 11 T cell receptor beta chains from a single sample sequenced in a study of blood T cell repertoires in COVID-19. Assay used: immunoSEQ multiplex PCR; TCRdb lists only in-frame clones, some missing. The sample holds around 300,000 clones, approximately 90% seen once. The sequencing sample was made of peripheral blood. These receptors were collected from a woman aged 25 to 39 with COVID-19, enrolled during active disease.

CDR3 amino acids: CASSQNRGAGYNEQFF. The CDR3 DNA reads TGCGCCAGCAGCCAGAATCGGGGGGCGGGTTACAATGAGCAGTTCTTC. The chain employs TRBV4-1 and TRBJ2-1; D might be TRBD2 (7 bases). Germline V lookup: CDR1 MGHRA, CDR2 YSYEKL. Trimming shortened V by 3 bases and J by 4 bases, and 16 bases separated the two germline ends. CDR3 length: 16 amino acids.

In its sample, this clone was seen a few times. CDR3 nucleotide sequence: TGTGCCAGCAGCTTAGCGGGAAGGGGGTTCTATGGCTACACCTTC. Protein sequence: CASSLAGRGFYGYTF. The rearrangement links TRBV11-2 to TRBJ1-2; D is possibly TRBD1 (6 bases). CDR1 and CDR2 (germline): SGHAT, FQNNGV. There are 15 residues in the CDR3. The V end lost 1 base, the J end lost 4 bases, and 13 bases lay between the germline ends.

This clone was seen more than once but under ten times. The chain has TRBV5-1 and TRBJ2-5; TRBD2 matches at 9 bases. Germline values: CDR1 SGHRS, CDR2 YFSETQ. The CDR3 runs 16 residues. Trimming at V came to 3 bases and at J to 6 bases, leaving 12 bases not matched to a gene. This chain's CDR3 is CASSSEGAGGRKTQYF. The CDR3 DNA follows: TGCGCCAGCAGCTCCGAAGGAGCGGGGGGTAGGAAGACCCAGTACTTC.

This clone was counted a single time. In nucleotides, the CDR3 is TGTGCCAGCAGTTACAGAGGCAATCAGCCCCAGCATTTT. This sequence encodes CASSYRGNQPQHF. The gene calls are TRBV28 and TRBJ1-5; D uncertain. Germline CDR1 reads MDHEN; CDR2 reads SYDVKM. This CDR3 is built from 13 residues. V dropped 4 bases and J dropped 2 bases, with 6 bases sitting between them.

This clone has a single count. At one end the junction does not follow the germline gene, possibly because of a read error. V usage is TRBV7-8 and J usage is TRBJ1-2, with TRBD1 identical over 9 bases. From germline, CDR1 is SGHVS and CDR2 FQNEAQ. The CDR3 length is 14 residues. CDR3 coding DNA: TGTGCCAGCAGCTGGGACAGGGCGGGATGGCTACGGGTCTTC. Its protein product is CASSWDRAGWLRVF. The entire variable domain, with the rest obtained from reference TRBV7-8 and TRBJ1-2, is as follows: GAGVSQSPRYKVAKRGQDVALRCDPISGHVSLFWYQQALGQGPEFLTYFQNEAQLDKSGLPSDRFFAERPEGSVSTLKIQRTQQEDSAVYLCASSWDRAGWLRVFGSGTRLTVV.

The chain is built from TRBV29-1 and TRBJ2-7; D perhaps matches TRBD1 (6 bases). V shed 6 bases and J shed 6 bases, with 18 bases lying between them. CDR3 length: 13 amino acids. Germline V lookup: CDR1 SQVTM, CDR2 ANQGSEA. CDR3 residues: CSVETGTTGEQYV. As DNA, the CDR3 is TGCAGCGTAGAAACCGGGACAACGGGCGAGCAGTACGTC.

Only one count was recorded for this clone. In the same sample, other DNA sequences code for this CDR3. The CDR3 spells CASSLGGVNYGYTF. The CDR3, as DNA: TGTGCCAGCAGCTTAGGGGGGGTGAACTATGGCTACACCTTC. The chain recombines TRBV7-9 with TRBJ1-2, with a possible D match to TRBD1 (5 bases). The germline gives CDR1 SEHNR, CDR2 FQNEAQ (reference sequence). Trimming pared 1 base from V and 2 bases from J, leaving 8 bases between. This CDR3 contains 14 residues.

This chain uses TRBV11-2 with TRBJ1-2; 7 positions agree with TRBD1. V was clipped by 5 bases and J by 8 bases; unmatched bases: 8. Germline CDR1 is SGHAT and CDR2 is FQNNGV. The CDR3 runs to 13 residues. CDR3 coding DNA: TGTGCCAGCAGCCCCACAGGGGTCGGGGGCTACACCTTC. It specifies CASSPTGVGGYTF. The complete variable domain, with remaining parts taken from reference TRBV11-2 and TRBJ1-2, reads EAGVAQSPRYKIIEKRQSVAFWCNPISGHATLYWYQQILGQGPKLLIQFQNNGVVDDSQLPKDRFSAERLKGVDSTLKIQPAKLEDSAVYLCASSPTGVGGYTFGSGTRLTVV.

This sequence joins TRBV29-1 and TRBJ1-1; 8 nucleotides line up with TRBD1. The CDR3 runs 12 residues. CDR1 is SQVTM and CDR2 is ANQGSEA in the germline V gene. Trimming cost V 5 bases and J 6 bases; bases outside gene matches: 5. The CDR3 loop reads CSVPGQGPEAFF. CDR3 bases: TGCAGCGTTCCCGGACAGGGTCCTGAAGCTTTCTTT.

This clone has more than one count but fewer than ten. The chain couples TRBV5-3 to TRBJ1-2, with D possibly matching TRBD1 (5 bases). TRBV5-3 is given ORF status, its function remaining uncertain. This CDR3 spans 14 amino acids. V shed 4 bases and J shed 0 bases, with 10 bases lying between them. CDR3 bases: TGTGCCAGAAGCCCGACAGAGACTAACTATGGCTACACCTTC. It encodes CARSPTETNYGYTF.

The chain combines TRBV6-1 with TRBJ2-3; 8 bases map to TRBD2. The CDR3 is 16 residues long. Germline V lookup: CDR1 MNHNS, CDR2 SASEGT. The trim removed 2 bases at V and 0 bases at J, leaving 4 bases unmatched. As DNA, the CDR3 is TGTGCCAGCAGTGAAATTAGCGGGGCCAGCACAGATACGCAGTATTTT. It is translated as CASSEISGASTDTQYF.